Listed below are T cell receptor beta chains from one sample, sequenced in a study of OX40 agonist ivuxolimab in advanced cancers. Here immunoSEQ multiplex PCR was the method, and the copy in TCRdb shows in-frame clones only, minus some. The sample lists approximately 42,000 clones, roughly 86% seen once, with roughly 18% in the top ten. This specimen consisted of CD4+ or CD8+ T cells sorted from blood, obtained in a trial of the OX40 agonist ivuxolimab. The receptors were sampled from an adult with an advanced solid tumor such as melanoma, head and neck, liver or kidney cancer. Both conserved end residues are part of each CDR3. The D gene is left open where the match is weak. The size entry is marked missing in some rows and otherwise reads once, few, many or a size class.

TRBD2,TRBJ2-1,once,TRBV7-6,TGTGCCAGCAGCACAAGCGGGGGGAGCTCCTACAATGAGCAGTTCTTC,CASSTSGGSSYNEQFF
TRBD1,TRBJ2-4,few,TRBV5-4,TGTGCCAGCAGCGACAGGGGGCTAGCCAAAAACATTCAGTACTTC,CASSDRGLAKNIQYF
.,TRBJ2-1,.,TRBV9,TGTGCCAGTAACGAGGGGATTAGTACGTCCGAGCAGTTCTTC,CASNEGISTSEQFF
TRBD2,TRBJ2-5,.,TRBV5-7,TGTGCCAGCAGCTTGGGCCCCGGGACTAGCGCTGAGACCCAGTACTTC,CASSLGPGTSAETQYF
TRBD1,TRBJ1-5,.,TRBV6-6,TGTGCCAGCAGTTACCAGACAGGGCACGATCAGCCCCAGCATTTT,CASSYQTGHDQPQHF
TRBD2,TRBJ2-1,.,TRBV29-1,TGCAGCGTTGCCCTAGCGGGGGGGGCTGGCAATGAGCAGTTCTTC,CSVALAGGAGNEQFF
.,TRBJ1-6,.,TRBV4-1,TGCGCCAGCAGCCAAGCCGACAGCAATAATTCACCCCTCCACTTT,CASSQADSNNSPLHF
TRBD2,TRBJ2-1,.,TRBV29-1,TGCAGCGTTACTAGCGGGGGGACCCCGGGGTGGAATGAGCAGTTCTTC,CSVTSGGTPGWNEQFF
.,TRBJ1-1,.,TRBV7-2,TGTGCCAGCAGCTTGAAGGACCAATTCACTGAAGCTTTCTTT,CASSLKDQFTEAFF
.,TRBJ1-1,.,TRBV4-3,TGCGCCAGCAGCCAAGGCGGGAACACTGAAGCTTTCTTT,CASSQGGNTEAFF
.,TRBJ1-5,.,TRBV5-1,TGCGCCAGCAGCTTGGACAGCAATCAGCCCCAGCATTTT,CASSLDSNQPQHF
.,TRBJ2-2,.,TRBV4-2,TGTGCCAGCAGCCAACCCGGACTCCTGGGGACCGGGGAGCTGTTTTTT,CASSQPGLLGTGELFF
TRBD1,TRBJ2-1,.,TRBV7-9,TGTGCCAGCGGAGGACAGGGCAATGAGCAGTTCTTC,CASGGQGNEQFF
TRBD1,TRBJ2-5,.,TRBV23-1,TGCGCCAGCAGTCCCGGGACAGCCCAAAAAGAGACCCAGTACTTC,CASSPGTAQKETQYF
TRBD2,TRBJ2-1,.,TRBV9,TGTGCCAGCAGCGCCTCATCTAGCGGGGCTACCTACAATGAGCAGTTCTTC,CASSASSSGATYNEQFF
.,TRBJ1-3,.,TRBV5-4,TGTGCCAGCAGCTTGGAGGGATACTCTGGAAACACCATATATTTT,CASSLEGYSGNTIYF
.,TRBJ1-6,.,TRBV6-6,TGTGCCAGCAGTTACACCGGGACCGAGAATTCACCCCTCCACTTT,CASSYTGTENSPLHF
TRBD1,TRBJ2-2,.,TRBV5-4,TGTGCCAGCAGCTTCCCTCTGGGACAGGGGGAGGGCACCGGGGAGCTGTTTTTT,CASSFPLGQGEGTGELFF
TRBD2,TRBJ2-5,.,TRBV15,TGTGCCACCAGCACCTCACTAGCGCCCCAAGAGACCCAGTACTTC,CATSTSLAPQETQYF
.,TRBJ2-2,.,TRBV19,TGTGCCAGTAGTCTCCAGGACCTGAGGGAGCTGTTTTTT,CASSLQDLRELFF
.,TRBJ2-1,.,TRBV19,TGTGCCAGTAGTATAGATAGCAACAATGAGCAGTTCTTC,CASSIDSNNEQFF
.,TRBJ1-1,.,TRBV7-8,TGTGCCAGCAGCTTAGTGCGGAACACTGAAGCTTTCTTT,CASSLVRNTEAFF
.,TRBJ2-5,.,TRBV19,TGTGCCAGTAGTATAGAGGAGACCCAGTACTTC,CASSIEETQYF
TRBD1,TRBJ1-2,.,TRBV7-6,TGTGCCAGCAGCTTTGCAGGGGGCGACTATGGCTACACCTTC,CASSFAGGDYGYTF
TRBD1,TRBJ1-4,.,TRBV5-4,TGTGCCAGCAGCTTCGGACAGGATGAAAAACTGTTTTTT,CASSFGQDEKLFF
TRBD1,TRBJ1-2,.,TRBV27,TGTGCCAGCAGAGAGGACAGGGCGGAGGATGGCTACACCTTC,CASREDRAEDGYTF
.,TRBJ1-1,.,TRBV6-1,TGTGCCAGCAGTCTCGGGTCGAACACTGAAGCTTTCTTT,CASSLGSNTEAFF
TRBD1,TRBJ2-1,.,TRBV28,TGTGCCAGCAGTCCAAGACAGGGGGCCCTAATCAATGAGCAGTTCTTC,CASSPRQGALINEQFF